The sequence of this T cell receptor beta chain was determined in a study of memory CD4+ T cells and cytomegalovirus serostatus. Study background: Of the healthy Belgian adults, fewer than 10 were CMV seropositive and approximately 25 seronegative.

The sort gate was single viable CD3+CD4+CD8-CD45RO+ cells for memory CD4+ T cells. Per the germline V gene, CDR1 is KGHSH and CDR2 is LQKENI. The V end was cut by 6 bases, the J end by 4 bases, with 12 bases between. The CDR3 covers 14 residues. The authors' processing: After removing out-of-frame reads, around 2 million distinct TCRbeta sequences remained. Assay used: immunoSEQ multiplex PCR; TCRdb lists only in-frame clones, some missing. The DNA gave D and trimming, while V, J and clone size come from that table. The data show around 57,000 clones, over 70% seen once. This TCR was sampled from an adult in good health and CMV-seronegative. Some clones in this sample may be carry-over from other donors' samples. Sample: memory CD4+ T cells from blood. The V gene is TRBV18, the J gene TRBJ1-4; possible D gene TRBD1, 5 bases. CDR3 bases: TGTGCCAGCTCGCGGGGGAGGCTTAATGAAAAACTGTTTTTT. It codes for CASSRGRLNEKLFF. Using reference TRBV18 and TRBJ1-4 for the parts outside the CDR3, the full variable domain is NAGVMQNPRHLVRRRGQEARLRCSPMKGHSHVYWYRQLPEEGLKFMVYLQKENIIDESGMPKERFSAEFPKEGPSILRIQQVVRGDSAAYFCASSRGRLNEKLFFGSGTQLSVL.